This TCR beta chain was recovered during a study of blood T cell repertoires in COVID-19. For the study at large: Samples taken during acute and convalescent COVID-19 were collected in the United States, Italy and Spain. Sample material is recorded as cDNA or gDNA derived from T cells, B-cell-depleted T cells, or PBMCs.

This clone was observed a few times. Original methodology: By means of reference gene primer amplification, nucleated cell counts were estimated. Using immunoSEQ multiplex PCR, the repertoire was profiled, and TCRdb retains in-frame clones only, with some absent. The V and J calls and the clone size are those of that table, but D and trimming were determined from the DNA. The sample consists of 200,000 to 250,000 clones, 70% to 90% of them appearing once. J lost 4 bases, V lost 4 bases, and 15 bases had no gene match. Germline CDR1 LGHNA, CDR2 YSLEER. The CDR3 sequence is 17 residues long. The receptor comes from a woman between 70 and 85 years old with COVID-19, enrolled during active disease. Sequenced sample: peripheral blood. The chain combines TRBV4-3 with TRBJ1-2; 7 bases fit TRBD1. The CDR3 coding sequence is TGCGCCAGCAGCCGAGACGCCCAACAGGGGTCGGTCTATGGCTACACCTTC. It is translated as CASSRDAQQGSVYGYTF.